This TCR beta chain stems from a study of CD4 and CD8 cells across lung adenocarcinoma regions (dated by TCRdb to between 2018 and 2020). In terms of the full investigation: To look at intratumor heterogeneity in the T cell receptor repertoire, the study compared tumor centers against tumor margins.

The CDR3 numbers 14 residues from cysteine through phenylalanine. The entry retains the CDR3 DNA only, 42 bases that are in frame from base 1. V loses 0 bases, J loses 6 bases, and the germline ends lie 9 bases apart. CDR1 and CDR2, per the germline V gene, are SGHVS and FNYEAQ. On this clonotype: Its antigen is not yet known. No base qualities exist here, and no much larger clone lies one base off it.

Patients with localized lung adenocarcinoma, a subtype of non-small cell lung cancer, were used as donors. The centers of localized lung adenocarcinomas were where the samples came from. For TCR repertoire analysis, CD8+ T cells taken from tumor tissue were profiled apart from CD4+ T cells. The library came from PCR. These reads were obtained on a HiSeq X Ten. TCRdb trimmed public reads at Q25 via fastp, called clones via MiXCR and kept in-frame beta chains. Entries are consolidated by CDR3 protein sequence, retaining the most common genes and DNA. The sample table records approximately 25,000 distinct CDR3 sequences; around 56% of these occur just once. Approximately 45% of the sample is held by the ten biggest clonotypes.

Sequencing was carried out using CD8+ T cells from the center of a lung tumor. This sample's cell subset or site label indicates: tumor center region. The rearrangement combines TRBV7-6 with TRBJ2-1, with no confident D gene call. This TCR derives from a male donor with lung adenocarcinoma. The CD4 and CD8 labels of this study may be unreliable. The CDR3 here reads CASSLARVANEQFF. The DNA sequence reads TGTGCCAGCAGCTTAGCGAGAGTGGCCAATGAGCAGTTCTTC.